This T cell receptor beta chain was recorded in a study of T cell changes during pregnancy in multiple sclerosis. TCRdb's copy holds only in-frame clones and misses some; the assay was immunoSEQ multiplex PCR. The sample includes over 100,000 clones, 80% to 95% of them seen just once. The V gene lost 0 bases and the J gene lost 5 bases, with 14 bases spanning the gap. The CDR3 length is 15 residues. Germline assignment: CDR1 GTSNPN and CDR2 SVGIG (reference sequence). This clonotype was obtained from a female donor with multiple sclerosis, enrolled in a pregnancy study. The chain combines TRBV30 with TRBJ1-3; no clear D gene. Material: peripheral blood, obtained in the third trimester of pregnancy. The CDR3 DNA reads TGTGCCTGGAGTGTACGGGGAGTTCCGCGAAACACCATATATTTT. Encoded protein: CAWSVRGVPRNTIYF.